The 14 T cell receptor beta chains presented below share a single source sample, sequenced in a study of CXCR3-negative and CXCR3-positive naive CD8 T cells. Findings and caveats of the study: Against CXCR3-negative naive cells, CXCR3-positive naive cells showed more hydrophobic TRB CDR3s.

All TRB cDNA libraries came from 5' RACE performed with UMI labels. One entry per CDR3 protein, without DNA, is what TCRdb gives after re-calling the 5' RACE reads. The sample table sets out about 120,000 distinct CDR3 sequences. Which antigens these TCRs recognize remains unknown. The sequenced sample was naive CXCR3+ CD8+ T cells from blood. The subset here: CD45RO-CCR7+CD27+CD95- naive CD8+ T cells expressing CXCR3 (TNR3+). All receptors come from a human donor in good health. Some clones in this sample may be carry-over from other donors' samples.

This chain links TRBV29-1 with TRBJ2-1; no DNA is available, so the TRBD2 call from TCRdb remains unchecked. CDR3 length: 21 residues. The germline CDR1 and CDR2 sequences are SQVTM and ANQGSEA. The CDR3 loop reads CSVEGGSSGITLGSSYNEQFF.

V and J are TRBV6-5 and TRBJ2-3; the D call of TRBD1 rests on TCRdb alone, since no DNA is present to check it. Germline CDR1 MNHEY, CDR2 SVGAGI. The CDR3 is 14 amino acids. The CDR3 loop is CASSRDRLTDTQYF.

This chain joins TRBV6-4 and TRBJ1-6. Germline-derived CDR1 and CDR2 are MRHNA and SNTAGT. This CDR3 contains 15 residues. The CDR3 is CASSDGAGSNSPLHF.

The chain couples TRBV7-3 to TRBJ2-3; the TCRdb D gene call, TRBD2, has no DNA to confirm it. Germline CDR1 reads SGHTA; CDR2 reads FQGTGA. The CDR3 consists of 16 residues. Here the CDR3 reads CASSIGTSGDTDTQYF.

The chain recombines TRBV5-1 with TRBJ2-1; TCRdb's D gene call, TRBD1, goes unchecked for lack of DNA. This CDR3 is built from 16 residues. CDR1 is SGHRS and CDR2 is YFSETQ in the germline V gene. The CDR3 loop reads CASSPTFPWSYNEQFF. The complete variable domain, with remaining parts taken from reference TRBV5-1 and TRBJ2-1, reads KAGVTQTPRYLIKTRGQQVTLSCSPISGHRSVSWYQQTPGQGLQFLFEYFSETQRNKGNFPGRFSGRQFSNSRSEMNVSTLELGDSALYLCASSPTFPWSYNEQFFGPGTRLTVL.

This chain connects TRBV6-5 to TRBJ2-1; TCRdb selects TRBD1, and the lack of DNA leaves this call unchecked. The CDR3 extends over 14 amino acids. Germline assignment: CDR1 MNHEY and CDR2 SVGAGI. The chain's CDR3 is CASSITRTGNEQFF.

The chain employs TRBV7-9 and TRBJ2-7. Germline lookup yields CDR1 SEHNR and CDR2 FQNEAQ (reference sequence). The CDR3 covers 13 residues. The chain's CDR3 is CASSLGTNYEQYF.

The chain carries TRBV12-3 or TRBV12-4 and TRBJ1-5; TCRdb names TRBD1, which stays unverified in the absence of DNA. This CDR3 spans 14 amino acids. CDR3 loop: CASSWRQGEQPQHF.

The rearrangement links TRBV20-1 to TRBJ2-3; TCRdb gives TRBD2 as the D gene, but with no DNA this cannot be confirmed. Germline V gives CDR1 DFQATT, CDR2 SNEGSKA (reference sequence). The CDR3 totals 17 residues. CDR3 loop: CSARDPREGGFIGTQYF.

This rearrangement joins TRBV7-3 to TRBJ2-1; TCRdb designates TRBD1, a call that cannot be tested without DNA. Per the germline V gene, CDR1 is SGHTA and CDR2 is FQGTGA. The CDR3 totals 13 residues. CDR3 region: CASSSGTDNEQFF.

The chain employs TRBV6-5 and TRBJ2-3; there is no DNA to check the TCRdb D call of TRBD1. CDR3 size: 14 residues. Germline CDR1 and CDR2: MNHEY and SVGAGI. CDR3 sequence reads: CASRLTGDPDTQYF.

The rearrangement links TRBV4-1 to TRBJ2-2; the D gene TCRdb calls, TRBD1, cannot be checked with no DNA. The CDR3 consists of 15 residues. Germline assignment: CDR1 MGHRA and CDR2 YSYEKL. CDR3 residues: CASSPEGQNTGELFF.

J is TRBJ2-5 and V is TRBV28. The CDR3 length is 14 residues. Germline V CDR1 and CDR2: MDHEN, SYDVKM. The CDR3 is CASSLWGPQETQYF.

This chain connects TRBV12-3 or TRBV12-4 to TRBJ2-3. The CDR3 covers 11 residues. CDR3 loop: CASRQANTQYF.